A single sample gave rise to the 26 T cell receptor beta chains below, sequenced in a study of T cells after posttransplantation cyclophosphamide. Sampled 1 year posttransplant, controls received myeloablative marrow transplants, methotrexate and a calcineurin inhibitor. Clones were read by immunoSEQ multiplex PCR, and TCRdb kept only the in-frame ones, dropping some. Among roughly 10,000 clones, around 89% were seen once, and the ten largest hold 4.2%. The sample in question was PBMCs, obtained 420 to 450 days after allogeneic stem cell transplant with calcineurin inhibitor and methotrexate. The source of these receptors is a male patient aged 45 to 59 who received an allogeneic stem cell transplant from an unrelated donor, was CMV-positive, and had chronic GVHD only. The T cells may come from the graft donor.

The genes are TRBV28 and TRBJ1-4, with D possibly being TRBD1 (6 bases). This CDR3 spans 17 amino acids. With 4 bases removed from V and 8 bases from J, the gap between germline ends came to 23 bases. The V gene's germline CDR1 is MDHEN and CDR2 SYDVKM. The CDR3 DNA sequence: TGTGCCAGCAGTTCAATTAACCTGGGGGCGGGTGAAGAAAAACTGTTTTTT. This codes for CASSSINLGAGEEKLFF.

The chain recombines TRBV6-1 with TRBJ2-7; D is possibly TRBD2 (7 bases). V was clipped by 7 bases and J by 3 bases, with 19 bases between them. Germline values: CDR1 MNHNS, CDR2 SASEGT. CDR3 length: 15 amino acids. CDR3 protein: CASKREGHGNYEQYF. In nucleotides, the CDR3 is TGTGCCAGCAAAAGGGAGGGACACGGAAACTACGAGCAGTACTTC.

The rearrangement uses TRBV5-1 and TRBJ2-7; 7 bases fit TRBD1. Losses at the gene ends were 3 bases for V and 3 bases for J; bases not matched to a gene: 6. From germline, CDR1 is SGHRS and CDR2 YFSETQ. The CDR3 has 14 residues. The CDR3 DNA reads as TGCGCCAGCAGCTGGAGACAGGGTAGCTACGAGCAGTACTTC. The encoded protein is CASSWRQGSYEQYF.

The chain employs TRBV5-1 and TRBJ2-5, with TRBD2 matching 10 bases. The V gene end was trimmed by 4 bases and the J gene end by 4 bases; junction bases not matched to a gene: 7. The CDR3 covers 15 residues. The germline V gene has CDR1 SGHRS and CDR2 YFSETQ. CDR3 amino acids: CASSASIAGGETQYF. CDR3 DNA: TGCGCCAGCAGCGCTTCGATAGCGGGAGGAGAGACCCAGTACTTC.

The genes are TRBV5-4 and TRBJ1-1; possible D gene TRBD1, 5 bases. The ends were cut back, 4 bases at V and 1 base at J, with 8 bases in the middle. CDR1 SGHNT and CDR2 YYREEE come from the germline V gene (reference sequence). The length of the CDR3 is 13 residues. The CDR3 coding sequence is TGTGCCAGCAGCCCTGGGGCGAACACTGAAGCTTTCTTT. Translation: CASSPGANTEAFF.

The gene calls are TRBV19 and TRBJ2-7, with TRBD2 matching over 7 bases. V was clipped by 5 bases and J by 6 bases; unmatched bases: 13. The germline V gene has CDR1 LNHDA and CDR2 SQIVND (reference sequence). This CDR3 spans 15 amino acids. The CDR3: CASSGLADPYAEQYF. CDR3 sequence (DNA): TGTGCCAGTAGTGGGCTAGCGGATCCTTACGCCGAGCAGTACTTC.

Only one count was recorded for this clone. The chain links TRBV6-1 to TRBJ2-1; tentative D call: TRBD2 (6 bases). The CDR3 loop spans 13 amino acids. Germline V gene data show CDR1 as MNHNS and CDR2 as SASEGT. Trimming removed 11 bases from V and 10 bases from J, with 21 bases in between. The CDR3 coding sequence is TGTGCCGGAAGCAAGATCGGGGGTAGGGAGCAGTTCTTC. The encoded protein is CAGSKIGGREQFF.

V is TRBV6-1 and J is TRBJ1-2; maybe TRBD1 (6 bases). Trimming stripped 6 bases from V and 4 bases from J, with 15 bases between. This CDR3 spans 14 amino acids. Germline V CDR1 and CDR2: MNHNS, SASEGT. The CDR3 region has the DNA TGTGCCAGCAGCGACAGGCTTTTGGCCTATGGCTACACCTTC. Residues: CASSDRLLAYGYTF.

V gene TRBV2 combines with J gene TRBJ1-4; D is possibly TRBD1 (6 bases). V shed 6 bases and J shed 2 bases, with 10 bases lying between them. The CDR3 has 14 amino acids. Germline CDR1 reads SNHLY; CDR2 reads FYNNEI. The CDR3 loop is CASRGGLTNEKLFF. CDR3 nucleotides: TGTGCCAGCAGGGGGGGGCTGACTAATGAAAAACTGTTTTTT.

The gene calls are TRBV29-1 and TRBJ2-7; D might be TRBD2 (6 bases). Germline CDR1 SQVTM, CDR2 ANQGSEA. CDR3 length equals 11 residues. V lost 6 bases and J 4 bases, leaving 10 bases between the germline ends. The CDR3 DNA follows: TGCAGCGTACGGGACTCTTACGAGCAGTACTTC. Translating gives CSVRDSYEQYF.

This clone was seen only a few times. The rearrangement joins TRBV6-6 to TRBJ1-1; D might be TRBD1 (5 bases). V was shortened by 5 bases and J by 0 bases, with 10 bases between the two germline ends. Germline-derived CDR1 and CDR2 are MNHNY and SVGAGI (reference sequence). The CDR3 is made up of 14 amino acids. DNA of the CDR3: TGTGCCAGCAGTCCCCCGACAGTGAACACTGAAGCTTTCTTT. It translates to CASSPPTVNTEAFF.

The CDR3, as DNA: TGTGCCAGCAGCTCGGGCCGGGGCACCGGGGAGCTGTTTTTT. Its translation is CASSSGRGTGELFF. This chain links TRBV13 with TRBJ2-2; TRBD2 is a possible D gene (5 bases). The CDR3 is 14 residues long. V shed 4 bases and J shed 4 bases, with 10 bases lying between them. Germline V gene sequence: CDR1 PRHDT, CDR2 FYEKMQ (reference sequence).

The chain has TRBV6-5 and TRBJ1-5; no firm D call. CDR3 length: 10 residues. Germline CDR1 MNHEY, CDR2 SVGAGI. V lost 8 bases and J lost 6, with 5 bases in between. The CDR3 spells CASGSQPQHF. The CDR3 DNA is TGTGCCAGCGGGAGTCAGCCCCAGCATTTT.

The V and J genes are TRBV4-1 and TRBJ2-5, with TRBD1 as a possible D gene (6 bases). Germline CDR1 is MGHRA and CDR2 is YSYEKL. The CDR3 spans 14 residues. The V and J ends lost 4 bases and 2 bases respectively, with 11 bases between them. The CDR3 coding sequence is TGCGCCAGCAGCCCTCAACAGGGACAAGAGACCCAGTACTTC. Protein sequence: CASSPQQGQETQYF.

A single count supports this clone. This sequence joins TRBV9 and TRBJ2-1; 9 nucleotides align to TRBD2. The CDR3 runs 15 residues. CDR1 and CDR2 (germline): SGDLS, YYNGEE. V lost 0 bases to trimming and J lost 9 bases; unmatched junction nucleotides: 7. The CDR3 is CASSVASGGQSEQFF. The CDR3 DNA is TGTGCCAGCAGCGTAGCCAGCGGGGGGCAAAGTGAGCAGTTCTTC.

Only a few counts were recorded for this clone. V is TRBV19 and J is TRBJ1-5; the D gene is possibly TRBD1 (5 bases). The CDR3 sequence is 13 residues long. With 9 bases removed from V and 9 bases from J, the gap between germline ends came to 18 bases. From germline, CDR1 is LNHDA and CDR2 SQIVND (reference sequence). The CDR3 protein is CASTPGLGLPQHF. CDR3 in DNA: TGTGCCAGCACCCCGGGACTTGGACTGCCCCAGCATTTT.

CDR3 DNA: TGCGCCAGCAGCCAAGCTGCAGGGGGTTCGCAGCCCCAGCATTTT. Its translation is CASSQAAGGSQPQHF. The chain has TRBV4-1 and TRBJ1-5, with 7 bases matching TRBD1. CDR3 length: 15 amino acids. After removal of 1 base from V and 7 bases from J, the junction contained 7 bases not matched to a gene. Germline V CDR1 and CDR2: MGHRA, YSYEKL.

The chain joins TRBV18 to TRBJ1-1; the match to TRBD1 covers 8 bases. The J segment lost 5 bases and the V segment lost 1 base, leaving 3 bases of the junction unmatched. The CDR3 has 14 amino acids. Germline values: CDR1 KGHSH, CDR2 LQKENI. CDR3 coding DNA: TGTGCCAGCTCACCACAGACAGGGGAAACTGAAGCTTTCTTT. This translates into CASSPQTGETEAFF.

V usage is TRBV9 and J usage is TRBJ2-3, with D unclear. The CDR3 has 12 residues. The germline CDR1 and CDR2 sequences are SGDLS and YYNGEE. The germline V and J ends were trimmed by 4 bases and 2 bases, with 5 bases remaining between them. CDR3: CASSTYTDTQYF. CDR3 bases: TGTGCCAGCAGCACTTACACAGATACGCAGTATTTT. Looking up the rest from reference TRBV9 and TRBJ2-3 gives the full variable domain: DSGVTQTPKHLITATGQRVTLRCSPRSGDLSVYWYQQSLDQGLQFLIQYYNGEERAKGNILERFSAQQFPDLHSELNLSSLELGDSALYFCASSTYTDTQYFGPGTRLTVL.

This chain connects TRBV11-2 to TRBJ1-1, with D possibly TRBD1 on 5 matching bases. Trimming shortened V by 1 base and J by 8 bases, and 17 bases separated the two germline ends. CDR3 size: 15 residues. Germline V gene data show CDR1 as SGHAT and CDR2 as FQNNGV. The CDR3 DNA reads TGTGCCAGCAGCTTAGGCCAGGGACTCTCCCAAGAAGCTTTCTTT. Translating it yields CASSLGQGLSQEAFF. Using reference TRBV11-2 and TRBJ1-1 for the parts outside the CDR3, the full variable domain is EAGVAQSPRYKIIEKRQSVAFWCNPISGHATLYWYQQILGQGPKLLIQFQNNGVVDDSQLPKDRFSAERLKGVDSTLKIQPAKLEDSAVYLCASSLGQGLSQEAFFGQGTRLTVV.

This clone was counted once. V gene TRBV5-1 combines with J gene TRBJ2-7, with 12 bases aligning to TRBD1. The CDR3 totals 14 residues. V trimming: 2 bases; J trimming: 12 bases; junction bases outside the gene matches: 9. Germline CDR1 SGHRS, CDR2 YFSETQ. The CDR3 DNA reads TGCGCCAGCAGCTTCGGGACAGGGGGCGCGGTTCTGTACTTC. Its translation is CASSFGTGGAVLYF.

J is TRBJ2-4 and V is TRBV7-8; D might be TRBD2 (6 bases). The germline V and J ends were trimmed by 5 bases and 1 base, with 18 bases remaining between them. The germline gives CDR1 SGHVS, CDR2 FQNEAQ. CDR3 length: 17 amino acids. DNA for the CDR3: TGTGCCAGCAGCGGGGGAGGCGTGGTTGCTGCCAAAAACATTCAGTACTTC. This sequence encodes CASSGGGVVAAKNIQYF.

The V call is TRBV5-4, the J call TRBJ2-1; unclear D gene. This CDR3 spans 13 amino acids. Germline V gene data show CDR1 as SGHNT and CDR2 as YYREEE (reference sequence). V was trimmed by 4 bases and J by 3 bases, leaving 8 bases between them. CDR3 amino acids: CASSNLDYNEQFF. The CDR3 bases are TGTGCCAGCAGCAATTTAGACTACAATGAGCAGTTCTTC.

The chain employs TRBV11-2 and TRBJ2-7; perhaps TRBD2 as D (5 bases). Germline CDR1 is SGHAT and CDR2 is FQNNGV. V lost 5 bases and J lost 3, with 14 bases in between. CDR3 size: 14 residues. The CDR3 here is CASSPRVRSYEQYF. CDR3 nucleotides: TGTGCCAGCAGCCCGAGGGTCAGAAGCTACGAGCAGTACTTC.

V usage is TRBV5-5 and J usage is TRBJ1-5; 10 positions match TRBD1. CDR1 SGHKS and CDR2 YYEKEE come from the germline V gene (reference sequence). V shed 4 bases, J shed 2 bases, and the junction held 0 bases outside the gene matches. The CDR3 has 14 residues. CDR3 residues: CASSGQGGNQPQHF. The CDR3, as DNA: TGTGCCAGCAGCGGACAGGGGGGCAATCAGCCCCAGCATTTT.

The J gene is TRBJ1-5, the V gene TRBV6-5; the match to TRBD1 covers 7 bases. Trimming cost V 5 bases and J 4 bases; bases outside gene matches: 5. Germline-derived CDR1 and CDR2 are MNHEY and SVGAGI. The CDR3 is 14 residues long. The CDR3 sequence: CASSPGQKNQPQHF. CDR3 bases: TGTGCCAGCAGTCCGGGACAGAAGAATCAGCCCCAGCATTTT.